One T cell receptor beta chain is described in this entry. A much larger clone is a single base away; this may be a read error. This entry comes from a study of tumor-infiltrating lymphocytes in oesophageal squamous cell carcinoma. Via MiXCR, TCRdb re-called the PCR reads, giving one row per CDR3 protein. The repertoire holds 16,000 or so distinct CDR3 sequences, with around two fifths as singletons. This TCR derives from a male donor with esophageal squamous cell carcinoma. The sample taken for sequencing was esophageal tumor tissue.

In nucleotides, the CDR3 is TGTGCCAGCAGCCAAGATAAAGGGACAGGGGGCGCCTACGAGCAGTTCTTC. Protein sequence: CASSQDKGTGGAYEQFF. This chain joins TRBV4-2 and TRBJ2-1; 12 nucleotides agree with TRBD1. The CDR3 loop spans 17 amino acids. Germline-derived CDR1 and CDR2 are LGHNA and YNFKEQ. The V and J ends lost 0 bases and 10 bases, in that order; junction bases with no gene match: 10.